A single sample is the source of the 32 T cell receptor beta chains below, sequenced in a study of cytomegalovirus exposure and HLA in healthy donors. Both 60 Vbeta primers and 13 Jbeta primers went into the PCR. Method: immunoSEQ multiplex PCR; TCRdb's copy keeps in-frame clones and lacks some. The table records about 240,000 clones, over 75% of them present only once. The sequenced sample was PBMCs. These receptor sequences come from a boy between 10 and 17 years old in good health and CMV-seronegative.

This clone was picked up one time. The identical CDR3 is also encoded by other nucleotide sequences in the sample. DNA of the CDR3: TGCGCCAGCAGCTCCGGGACAGCACAAGAGACCCAGTACTTC. Translating gives CASSSGTAQETQYF. This chain links TRBV5-1 with TRBJ2-5; 7 positions match TRBD1. V was clipped by 3 bases and J by 2 bases; unmatched bases: 4. The CDR3 runs 14 residues. CDR1 and CDR2 from the germline V gene are SGHRS and YFSETQ.

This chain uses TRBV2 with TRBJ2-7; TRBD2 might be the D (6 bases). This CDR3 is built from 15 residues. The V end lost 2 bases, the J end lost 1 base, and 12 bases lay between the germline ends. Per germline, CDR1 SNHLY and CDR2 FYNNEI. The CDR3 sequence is CASSERGTGSYEQYF. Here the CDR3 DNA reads TGTGCCAGCAGTGAACGCGGGACGGGTTCCTACGAGCAGTACTTC.

CDR3 coding DNA: TGTGCCAGCAGCTTGGACAGCTATGGCTACACCTTC. It specifies CASSLDSYGYTF. The chain links TRBV5-4 to TRBJ1-2; D is undetermined. Germline V lookup: CDR1 SGHNT, CDR2 YYREEE (reference sequence). The CDR3 is 12 amino acids. V lost 0 bases to trimming and J lost 4 bases, with 4 bases between them.

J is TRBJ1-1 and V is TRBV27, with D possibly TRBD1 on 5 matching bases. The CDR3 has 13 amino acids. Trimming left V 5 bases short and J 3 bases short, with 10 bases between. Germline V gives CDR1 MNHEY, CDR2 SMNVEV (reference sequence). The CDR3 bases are TGTGCCAGCAGTCGGGCAGGGTACACTGAAGCTTTCTTT. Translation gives CASSRAGYTEAFF.

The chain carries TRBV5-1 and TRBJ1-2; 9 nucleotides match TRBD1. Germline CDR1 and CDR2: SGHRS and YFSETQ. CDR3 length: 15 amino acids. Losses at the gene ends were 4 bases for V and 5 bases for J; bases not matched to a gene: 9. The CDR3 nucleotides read TGCGCCAGCAGCCCCCTCGGGACAGGGATATATGGCTACACCTTC. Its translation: CASSPLGTGIYGYTF.

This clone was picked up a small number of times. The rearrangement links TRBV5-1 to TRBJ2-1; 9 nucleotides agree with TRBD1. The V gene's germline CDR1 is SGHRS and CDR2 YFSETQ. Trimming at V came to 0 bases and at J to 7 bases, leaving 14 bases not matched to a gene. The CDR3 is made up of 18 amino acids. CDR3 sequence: CASSLAHSGTGMMNEQFF. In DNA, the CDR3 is TGCGCCAGCAGCTTGGCCCATTCCGGGACAGGGATGATGAATGAGCAGTTCTTC.

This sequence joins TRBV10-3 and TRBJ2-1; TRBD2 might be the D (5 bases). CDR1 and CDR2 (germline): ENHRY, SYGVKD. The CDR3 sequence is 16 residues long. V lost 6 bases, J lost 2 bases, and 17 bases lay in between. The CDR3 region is CAISYLSGDTYNEQFF. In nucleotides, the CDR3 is TGTGCCATCAGCTATTTGAGCGGAGACACCTACAATGAGCAGTTCTTC.

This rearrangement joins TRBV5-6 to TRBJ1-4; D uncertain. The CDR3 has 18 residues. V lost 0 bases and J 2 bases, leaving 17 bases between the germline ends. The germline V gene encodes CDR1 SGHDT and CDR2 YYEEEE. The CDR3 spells CASSLGLVKVSTNEKLFF. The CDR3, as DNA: TGTGCCAGCAGCTTGGGACTTGTCAAGGTATCTACTAATGAAAAACTGTTTTTT.

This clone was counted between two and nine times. CDR3 region: CASGEAGADTQYF. In DNA, the CDR3 is TGTGCCAGCGGCGAGGCGGGGGCAGATACGCAGTATTTT. The V call is TRBV5-4, the J call TRBJ2-3, with TRBD2 matching over 7 bases. Germline lookup yields CDR1 SGHNT and CDR2 YYREEE (reference sequence). Trimming took 7 bases from V and 4 from J; bases not matched to a gene: 6. The CDR3 contains 13 residues. Based on the CDR3 plus reference TRBV5-4 and TRBJ2-3, the full variable domain is ETGVTQSPTHLIKTRGQQVTLRCSSQSGHNTVSWYQQALGQGPQFIFQYYREEENGRGNFPPRFSGLQFPNYSSELNVNALELDDSALYLCASGEAGADTQYFGPGTRLTVL.

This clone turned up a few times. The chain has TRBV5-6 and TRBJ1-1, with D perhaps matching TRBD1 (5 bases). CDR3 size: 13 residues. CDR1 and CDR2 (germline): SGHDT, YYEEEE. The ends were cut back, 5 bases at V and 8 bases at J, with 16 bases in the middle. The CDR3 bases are TGTGCCAGCAGATCTCATCAGGGTAGGGAAGCTTTCTTT. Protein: CASRSHQGREAFF.

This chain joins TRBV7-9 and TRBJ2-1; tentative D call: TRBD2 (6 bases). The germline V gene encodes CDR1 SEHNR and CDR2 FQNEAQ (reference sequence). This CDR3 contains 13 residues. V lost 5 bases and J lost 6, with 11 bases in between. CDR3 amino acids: CASSQGLPNEQFF. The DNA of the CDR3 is TGTGCCAGCAGCCAAGGACTACCCAATGAGCAGTTCTTC.

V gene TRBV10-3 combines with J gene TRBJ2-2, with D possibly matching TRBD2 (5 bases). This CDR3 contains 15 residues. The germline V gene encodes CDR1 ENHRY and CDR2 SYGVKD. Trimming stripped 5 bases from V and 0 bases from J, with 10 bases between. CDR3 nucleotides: TGTGCCATCAGTTCGTGGGAGACGAACACCGGGGAGCTGTTTTTT. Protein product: CAISSWETNTGELFF.

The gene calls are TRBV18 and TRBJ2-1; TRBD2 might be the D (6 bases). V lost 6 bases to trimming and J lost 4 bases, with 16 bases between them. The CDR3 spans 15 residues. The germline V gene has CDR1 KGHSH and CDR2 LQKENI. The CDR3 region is CASSLPGGKYNEQFF. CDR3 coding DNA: TGTGCCAGCTCCCTCCCTGGGGGGAAATACAATGAGCAGTTCTTC.

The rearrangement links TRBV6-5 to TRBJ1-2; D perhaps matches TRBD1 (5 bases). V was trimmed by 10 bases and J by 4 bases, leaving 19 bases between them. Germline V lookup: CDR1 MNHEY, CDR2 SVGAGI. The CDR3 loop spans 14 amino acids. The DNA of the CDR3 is TGTGCCACCCTAGGGGCCGGGTCGGCCTATGGCTACACCTTC. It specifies CATLGAGSAYGYTF.

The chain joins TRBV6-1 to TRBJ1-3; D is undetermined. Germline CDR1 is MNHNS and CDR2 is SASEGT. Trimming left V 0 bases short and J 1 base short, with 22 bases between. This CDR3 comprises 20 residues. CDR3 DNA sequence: TGTGCCAGCAGTGAAGCTATCTTAGGCCTGACACCCCGGTCTGGAAACACCATATATTTT. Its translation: CASSEAILGLTPRSGNTIYF.

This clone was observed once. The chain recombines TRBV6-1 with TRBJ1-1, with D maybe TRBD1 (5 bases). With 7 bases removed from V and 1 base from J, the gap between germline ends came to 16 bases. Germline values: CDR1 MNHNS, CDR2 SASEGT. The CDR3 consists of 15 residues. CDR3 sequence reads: CASTPMGGRNTEAFF. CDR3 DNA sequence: TGTGCCAGCACTCCCATGGGGGGTCGGAACACTGAAGCTTTCTTT.

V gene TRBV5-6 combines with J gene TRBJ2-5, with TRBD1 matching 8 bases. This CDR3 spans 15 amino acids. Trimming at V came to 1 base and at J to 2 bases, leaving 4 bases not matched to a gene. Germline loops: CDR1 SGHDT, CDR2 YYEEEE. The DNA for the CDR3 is TGTGCCAGCAGCTTGTTCGACAGGGGTCAAGAGACCCAGTACTTC. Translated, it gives CASSLFDRGQETQYF.

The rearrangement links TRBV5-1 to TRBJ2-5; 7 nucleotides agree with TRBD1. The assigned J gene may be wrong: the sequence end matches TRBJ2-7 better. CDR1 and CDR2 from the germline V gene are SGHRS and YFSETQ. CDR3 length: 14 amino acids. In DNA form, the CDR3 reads TGCGCCAGCAGCTTGAGACAGGGTCCCTACGAGCAGTACTTC. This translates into CASSLRQGPYEQYF.

In DNA form, the CDR3 reads TGTGCCAGCAGCTGGACAGGGGGACGGCAAGAGACCCAGTACTTC. Protein: CASSWTGGRQETQYF. The gene calls are TRBV5-4 and TRBJ2-5; 10 bases fit TRBD1. The CDR3 length is 15 residues. From germline, CDR1 is SGHNT and CDR2 YYREEE (reference sequence). V dropped 3 bases and J dropped 2; count of bases not matched to a gene: 4.

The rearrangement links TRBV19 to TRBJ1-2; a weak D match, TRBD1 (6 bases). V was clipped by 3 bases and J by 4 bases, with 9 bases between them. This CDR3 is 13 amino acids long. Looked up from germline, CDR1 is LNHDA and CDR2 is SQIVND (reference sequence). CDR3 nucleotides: TGTGCCAGTAGTATTAGGACAGTCTATGGCTACACCTTC. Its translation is CASSIRTVYGYTF.

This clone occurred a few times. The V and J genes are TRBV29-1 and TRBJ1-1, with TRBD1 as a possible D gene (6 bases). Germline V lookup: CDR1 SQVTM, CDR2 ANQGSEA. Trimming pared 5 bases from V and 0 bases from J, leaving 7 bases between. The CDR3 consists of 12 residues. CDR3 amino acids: CSVTGMNTEAFF. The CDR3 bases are TGCAGCGTTACAGGGATGAACACTGAAGCTTTCTTT.

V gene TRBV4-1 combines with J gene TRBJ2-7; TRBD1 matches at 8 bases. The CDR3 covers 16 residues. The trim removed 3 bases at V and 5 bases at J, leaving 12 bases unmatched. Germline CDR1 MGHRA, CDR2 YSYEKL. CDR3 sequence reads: CASSHPRDRSEDEQYF. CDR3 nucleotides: TGCGCCAGCAGCCACCCCCGGGACAGGTCCGAGGACGAGCAGTACTTC.

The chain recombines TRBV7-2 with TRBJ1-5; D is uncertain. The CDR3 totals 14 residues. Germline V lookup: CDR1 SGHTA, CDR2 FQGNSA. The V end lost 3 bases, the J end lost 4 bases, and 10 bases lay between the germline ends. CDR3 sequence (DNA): TGTGCCAGCAGCTTGGTGGGGAGGAATCAGCCCCAGCATTTT. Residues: CASSLVGRNQPQHF.

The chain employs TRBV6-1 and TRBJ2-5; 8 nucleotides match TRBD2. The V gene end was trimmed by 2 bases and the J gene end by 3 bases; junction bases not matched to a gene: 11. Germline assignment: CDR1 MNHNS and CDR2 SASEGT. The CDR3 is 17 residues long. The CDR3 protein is CASSERPGLVLKETQYF. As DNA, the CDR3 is TGTGCCAGCAGTGAACGTCCGGGACTAGTGTTAAAAGAGACCCAGTACTTC.

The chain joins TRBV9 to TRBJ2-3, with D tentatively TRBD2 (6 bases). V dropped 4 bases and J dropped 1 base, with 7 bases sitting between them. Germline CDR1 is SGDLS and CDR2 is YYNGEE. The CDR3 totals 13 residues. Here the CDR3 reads CASSPGGTDTQYF. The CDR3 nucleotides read TGTGCCAGCAGCCCGGGGGGCACAGATACGCAGTATTTT.

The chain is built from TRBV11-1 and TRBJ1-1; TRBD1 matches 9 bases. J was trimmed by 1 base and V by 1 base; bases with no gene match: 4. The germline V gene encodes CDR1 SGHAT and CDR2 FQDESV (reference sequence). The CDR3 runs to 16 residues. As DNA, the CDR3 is TGTGCCAGCAGCTTAGGGCCGGGACAGGGGAACACTGAAGCTTTCTTT. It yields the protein CASSLGPGQGNTEAFF. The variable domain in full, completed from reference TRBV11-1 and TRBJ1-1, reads EAEVAQSPRYKITEKSQAVAFWCDPISGHATLYWYRQILGQGPELLVQFQDESVVDDSQLPKDRFSAERLKGVDSTLKIQPAELGDSAMYLCASSLGPGQGNTEAFFGQGTRLTVV.

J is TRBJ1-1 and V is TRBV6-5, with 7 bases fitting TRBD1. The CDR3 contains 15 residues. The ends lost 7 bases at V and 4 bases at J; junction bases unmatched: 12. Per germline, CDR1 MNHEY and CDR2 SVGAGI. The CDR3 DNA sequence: TGTGCCAGCACCCCCCCCGGCAGGGGGTTCACTGAAGCTTTCTTT. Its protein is CASTPPGRGFTEAFF.

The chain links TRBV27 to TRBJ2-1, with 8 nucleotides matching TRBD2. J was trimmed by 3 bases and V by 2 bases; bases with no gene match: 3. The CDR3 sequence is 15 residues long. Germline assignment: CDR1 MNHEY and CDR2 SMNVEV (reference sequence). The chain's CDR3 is CASSLTGGFYNEQFF. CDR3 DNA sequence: TGTGCCAGCAGTTTAACGGGGGGGTTCTACAATGAGCAGTTCTTC.

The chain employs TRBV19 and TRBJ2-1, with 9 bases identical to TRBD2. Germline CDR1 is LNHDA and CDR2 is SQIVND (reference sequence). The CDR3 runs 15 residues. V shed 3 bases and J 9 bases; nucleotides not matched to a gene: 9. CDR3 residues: CASSIGRGGRGEQFF. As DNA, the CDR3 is TGTGCCAGTAGTATTGGGCGGGGGGGGCGGGGTGAGCAGTTCTTC.

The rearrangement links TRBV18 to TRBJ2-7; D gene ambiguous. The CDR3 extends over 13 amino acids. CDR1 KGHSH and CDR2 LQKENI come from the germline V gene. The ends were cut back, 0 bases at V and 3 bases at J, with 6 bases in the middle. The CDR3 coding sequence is TGTGCCAGCTCACCACCCGCAGGCTACGAGCAGTACTTC. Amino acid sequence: CASSPPAGYEQYF.

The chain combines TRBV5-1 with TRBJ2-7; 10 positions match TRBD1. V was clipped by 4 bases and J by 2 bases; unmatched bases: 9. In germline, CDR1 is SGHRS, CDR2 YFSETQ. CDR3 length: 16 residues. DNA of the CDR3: TGCGCCAGCAGCCTGGGACAGGGGACTTTTACCTACGAGCAGTACTTC. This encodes CASSLGQGTFTYEQYF.

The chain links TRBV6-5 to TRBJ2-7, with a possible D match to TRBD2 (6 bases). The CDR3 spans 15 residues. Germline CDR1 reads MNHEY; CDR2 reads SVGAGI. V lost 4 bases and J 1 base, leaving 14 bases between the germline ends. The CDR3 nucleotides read TGTGCCAGCAGTTGGGGTTCGGGGGTTTCCTACGAGCAGTACTTC. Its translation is CASSWGSGVSYEQYF.